This T cell receptor beta chain was retrieved from a study of identical twins. Study-level results: Recombination models fit unrelated individuals' TCR alpha sharing but underestimated twins'. For zero-insertion analyses, partial confounding could come from invariant MAIT and iNKT cells.

Details on this clonotype: Its antigen is undetermined.

The authors used template switching to add a universal primer site and gave cDNA unique molecular identifiers. One entry per CDR3 protein results from TCRdb running MiXCR on the 5' RACE reads. The table lists about 240,000 distinct CDR3 sequences, 6.5% to 9% of them singletons. The data also belong to a second study, concerning yellow fever vaccine responses in identical twins. This second study says: It has been reported that, in twins, the vaccine T cell response seemed partly convergent and partly personalized.

Sample: CD8+ T cells sorted from blood. The receptor was derived from a woman aged 18-29 years in good health.

The CDR3 protein is CASSAARDSPLHF. Written as DNA, the CDR3 is TGTGCCAGCAGTGCTGCCAGGGATTCACCCCTCCACTTT. The chain employs TRBV25-1 and TRBJ1-6, with a possible D match to TRBD1 (5 bases). Between the trimmed V and J ends, which lost 4 bases and 8 bases, there was a span of 9 bases. CDR3 length: 13 residues. Looked up from germline, CDR1 is MGHDK and CDR2 is SYGVNS.